One and the same sample provided the 23 T cell receptor beta chains below, sequenced in a study of cytomegalovirus exposure and HLA in healthy donors. The method was immunoSEQ multiplex PCR; TCRdb's version includes in-frame clones alone and lacks a portion of them. Among 250,000 to 400,000 clones listed, around 90% were seen once. Material for sequencing was PBMCs. The receptors were sampled from a woman aged 25-40 years in good health and CMV-seropositive.

The J gene is TRBJ1-2, the V gene TRBV28; TRBD1 matches 7 bases. CDR3 length: 16 residues. With V trimmed by 1 base and J by 0 bases, 5 bases remained unmatched. CDR1 is MDHEN and CDR2 is SYDVKM in the germline V gene. CDR3 amino acids: CASSLLDRSPNYGYTF. CDR3 DNA sequence: TGTGCCAGCAGTTTATTGGACAGGAGTCCTAACTATGGCTACACCTTC.

This chain connects TRBV4-1 to TRBJ2-3; D is undetermined. The germline V gene has CDR1 MGHRA and CDR2 YSYEKL. The V end was cut by 6 bases, the J end by 2 bases, with 6 bases between. This CDR3 is 12 amino acids long. CDR3 bases: TGCGCCAGCAGAGCCCACACAGATACGCAGTATTTT. It specifies CASRAHTDTQYF.

The gene calls are TRBV30 and TRBJ1-3; D unresolved. V gave up 2 bases and J gave up 3 bases, with 8 bases separating them. This CDR3 has 13 amino acids. CDR1 is GTSNPN and CDR2 is SVGIG in the germline V gene (reference sequence). CDR3 sequence: CAWSPINGNTIYF. The CDR3 coding sequence is TGTGCCTGGAGTCCCATCAATGGAAACACCATATATTTT.

The chain employs TRBV28 and TRBJ1-2; the D gene is possibly TRBD1 (6 bases). The CDR3 runs to 11 residues. Trimming removed 3 bases from V and 13 bases from J, with 12 bases in between. Per germline, CDR1 MDHEN and CDR2 SYDVKM. CDR3 region: CASSFQDSSTF. In DNA form, the CDR3 reads TGTGCCAGCAGTTTCCAGGACAGTTCCACCTTC.

This chain joins TRBV6-5 and TRBJ2-5; tentatively, D is TRBD1 or TRBD2 (6 bases each). V lost 7 bases, J lost 7 bases, and 22 bases lay in between. Germline CDR1 MNHEY, CDR2 SVGAGI. This CDR3 is 15 amino acids long. In DNA form, the CDR3 reads TGTGCCAGCATGGGGGGCGTGATGGGGCCCGGGACCCAGTACTTC. Its protein is CASMGGVMGPGTQYF.

This clone was recorded once. This rearrangement joins TRBV23-1 to TRBJ2-7; D assignment may be TRBD1 or TRBD2 (5 bases each). TRBV23-1 belongs to the ORF category, with a function that is uncertain. The CDR3 extends over 13 amino acids. Trimming shortened V by 8 bases and J by 4 bases, and 15 bases separated the two germline ends. CDR3 sequence: CASGGRLVYEQYF. DNA for the CDR3: TGCGCCAGCGGGGGACGGCTGGTTTACGAGCAGTACTTC.

J is TRBJ2-7 and V is TRBV7-9; D ambiguous. The germline CDR1 and CDR2 sequences are SEHNR and FQNEAQ (reference sequence). This CDR3 spans 18 amino acids. With 4 bases removed from V and 2 bases from J, the gap between germline ends came to 24 bases. CDR3 nucleotides: TGTGCCAGCAGCTCACTTAGTGGGCCTACAACCCGGCCCTACGAGCAGTACTTC. As protein: CASSSLSGPTTRPYEQYF.

The genes are TRBV11-2 and TRBJ1-4; the D is unclear. Per germline, CDR1 SGHAT and CDR2 FQNNGV. The ends were cut back, 6 bases at V and 1 base at J, with 9 bases in the middle. CDR3 length equals 14 residues. CDR3 protein: CASRISQTNEKLFF. The CDR3 DNA reads TGTGCCAGCAGAATAAGTCAAACTAATGAAAAACTGTTTTTT.

A remark on this clone: A junction boundary mismatches the germline segment, possibly from a read error. The chain uses TRBV10-1 and TRBJ2-7; 7 bases fit TRBD1. CDR3 length: 13 residues. Germline loops: CDR1 WNHNN, CDR2 SYGVQD (reference sequence). CDR3 bases: TGTGCCAGCAGTTACGAGGGGGCGTACGAGCAGTACTTC. It codes for CASSYEGAYEQYF.

The chain couples TRBV29-1 to TRBJ2-6; D may be TRBD1 (6 bases). This CDR3 comprises 14 residues. Trimming shortened V by 3 bases and J by 3 bases, and 9 bases separated the two germline ends. Germline-derived CDR1 and CDR2 are SQVTM and ANQGSEA. Here the CDR3 reads CSVDPGVGANVLTF. CDR3 sequence (DNA): TGCAGCGTTGACCCAGGGGTTGGGGCCAACGTCCTGACTTTC.

V gene TRBV30 combines with J gene TRBJ2-1, with a weak D call TRBD2 (5 bases). The CDR3 spans 13 residues. Trimming cost V 2 bases and J 6 bases, with 11 bases left between them. The germline gives CDR1 GTSNPN, CDR2 SVGIG (reference sequence). The CDR3 loop reads CAWSKQLGNEQFF. Written as DNA, the CDR3 is TGTGCCTGGAGTAAGCAACTAGGCAATGAGCAGTTCTTC.

This clone showed up just once. This sequence joins TRBV28 and TRBJ2-1, with 10 bases aligning to TRBD2. V shed 3 bases, J shed 4 bases, and the junction held 3 bases outside the gene matches. The germline gives CDR1 MDHEN, CDR2 SYDVKM. The CDR3 totals 15 residues. The CDR3 DNA reads TGTGCCAGCAGTTTGGGGACTAGCGCGTACAATGAGCAGTTCTTC. Its translation: CASSLGTSAYNEQFF.

This chain uses TRBV15 with TRBJ1-4, with D possibly being TRBD1 (5 bases). V gave up 1 base and J gave up 5 bases, with 11 bases separating them. The CDR3 totals 15 residues. Germline loops: CDR1 LNHNV, CDR2 YYDKDF (reference sequence). The CDR3 bases are TGTGCCACCAGCAGAGCGACAGACTTGAATGAAAAACTGTTTTTT. Its protein is CATSRATDLNEKLFF.

This rearrangement joins TRBV30 to TRBJ2-2; no clear D gene. CDR3 length: 11 amino acids. V lost 2 bases and J 4 bases, leaving 2 bases between the germline ends. The germline CDR1 and CDR2 sequences are GTSNPN and SVGIG (reference sequence). CDR3: CAWSPTGELFF. As DNA, the CDR3 is TGTGCCTGGAGTCCCACCGGGGAGCTGTTTTTT.

CDR3 protein: CASGGDRGQTQYF. The CDR3 DNA reads as TGTGCCAGCGGGGGGGACAGGGGACAGACCCAGTACTTC. V is TRBV2 and J is TRBJ2-5; 10 nucleotides line up with TRBD1. CDR3 length: 13 amino acids. Losses at the gene ends were 8 bases for V and 6 bases for J; bases not matched to a gene: 6. From germline, CDR1 is SNHLY and CDR2 FYNNEI. Complete variable domain (other parts from reference TRBV2 and TRBJ2-5): EPEVTQTPSHQVTQMGQEVILRCVPISNHLYFYWYRQILGQKVEFLVSFYNNEISEKSEIFDDQFSVERPDGSNFTLKIRSTKLEDSAMYFCASGGDRGQTQYFGPGTRLLVL.

This sequence joins TRBV5-4 and TRBJ2-2; TRBD2 aligns across 12 bases. Germline lookup yields CDR1 SGHNT and CDR2 YYREEE (reference sequence). With 3 bases clipped from V and 5 bases from J, the junction kept 5 bases outside the gene matches. There are 16 residues in the CDR3. In DNA form, the CDR3 reads TGTGCCAGCAGCTCCGCTAGCGGGAGGGGGACCGGGGAGCTGTTTTTT. This encodes CASSSASGRGTGELFF.

This sequence joins TRBV28 and TRBJ1-1; perhaps TRBD1 as D (5 bases). CDR3 length equals 17 residues. V was cut by 1 base and J by 0 bases, with 15 bases left in between. Germline CDR1 MDHEN, CDR2 SYDVKM. The CDR3 here is CASSLLLSRGMNTEAFF. The CDR3 bases are TGTGCCAGCAGTTTATTGTTAAGCCGGGGCATGAACACTGAAGCTTTCTTT.

CDR3 sequence (DNA): TGTGCCAGCATATTTGTTCAGGGAATGAACACTGAAGCTTTCTTT. This gives the protein CASIFVQGMNTEAFF. J is TRBJ1-1 and V is TRBV28, with D possibly TRBD1 on 5 matching bases. CDR1 and CDR2 (germline): MDHEN, SYDVKM. The CDR3 is made up of 15 amino acids. With 7 bases removed from V and 0 bases from J, the gap between germline ends came to 15 bases.

Concerning this clone: The same CDR3 can be traced to other DNA sequences in this sample. The chain combines TRBV15 with TRBJ1-3; D gene unclear. CDR1 and CDR2 from the germline V gene are LNHNV and YYDKDF (reference sequence). Trimming removed 0 bases from V and 3 bases from J, with 0 bases in between. The CDR3 spans 12 residues. DNA of the CDR3: TGTGCCACCAGCAGAGATGGAAACACCATATATTTT. Translating gives CATSRDGNTIYF.

The chain links TRBV29-1 to TRBJ2-7; D is undetermined. Germline V lookup: CDR1 SQVTM, CDR2 ANQGSEA. Trimming cost V 3 bases and J 2 bases, with 8 bases left between them. The CDR3 consists of 12 residues. In DNA form, the CDR3 reads TGCAGCGTTGACGTCACCCCCTACGAGCAGTACTTC. This codes for CSVDVTPYEQYF.

The chain joins TRBV6-1 to TRBJ1-5; 9 bases line up with TRBD1. The germline V gene has CDR1 MNHNS and CDR2 SASEGT. The CDR3 sequence is 14 residues long. Trimming cost V 6 bases and J 4 bases; bases outside gene matches: 4. The CDR3 loop is CASRGQGYNQPQHF. Written as DNA, the CDR3 is TGTGCCAGCAGGGGACAGGGCTATAATCAGCCCCAGCATTTT.

The genes are TRBV11-2 and TRBJ1-4; D gene ambiguous. This CDR3 is 12 amino acids long. Germline V gene sequence: CDR1 SGHAT, CDR2 FQNNGV. Trimming took off 0 bases at V and 8 bases at J, with 4 bases between the two ends. The CDR3 sequence is CASSLDGEKLFF. The CDR3 nucleotides are TGTGCCAGCAGCTTAGACGGAGAAAAACTGTTTTTT.

The rearrangement joins TRBV28 to TRBJ1-1; 9 bases align to TRBD1. The V gene end was trimmed by 6 bases and the J gene end by 10 bases; junction bases not matched to a gene: 15. Germline-derived CDR1 and CDR2 are MDHEN and SYDVKM. There are 15 residues in the CDR3. The CDR3: CASSLPTGGREGAFF. The CDR3 DNA is TGTGCCAGCAGCTTACCGACAGGGGGGCGAGAGGGAGCTTTCTTT.